These 5 T cell receptor beta chains share one sample of origin, sequenced in a study of shared clonotypes between healthy human individuals. Only in-frame clones appear in the TCRdb table, and some are missing; sequencing was by immunoSEQ multiplex PCR. Of roughly 2.5 million clones listed, approximately 90% are singletons. Sequenced: naive CD4+ T cells sorted from blood. Subset of the sample: CD45RA+ positively selected. The receptors originated from a young man in good health.

This rearrangement joins TRBV6-5 to TRBJ1-6; 9 nucleotides line up with TRBD1. After removal of 2 bases from V and 9 bases from J, the junction contained 8 bases not matched to a gene. Germline V gene sequence: CDR1 MNHEY, CDR2 SVGAGI. The CDR3 runs to 16 residues. As DNA, the CDR3 is TGTGCCAGCAGTTACGGAGTAGGGACAGGGACTTCACCCCTCCACTTT. Protein product: CASSYGVGTGTSPLHF.

CDR3 bases: TGTGCCAGCAGCCCGGACATTTGGGGCTCTGGGGCCAACGTCCTGACTTTC. It encodes CASSPDIWGSGANVLTF. The J gene is TRBJ2-6, the V gene TRBV5-6; TRBD1 is a possible D gene (5 bases). Germline lookup yields CDR1 SGHDT and CDR2 YYEEEE. This CDR3 region has 17 residues. Trimming stripped 4 bases from V and 0 bases from J, with 14 bases between.

This rearrangement joins TRBV5-4 to TRBJ2-1; D remains unclear. Germline V lookup: CDR1 SGHNT, CDR2 YYREEE (reference sequence). Trimming removed 4 bases at V and 5 bases at J, with 10 bases between. This CDR3 is built from 13 residues. CDR3 residues: CASSTPRDNEQFF. The CDR3 region has the DNA TGTGCCAGCAGCACCCCCCGCGACAATGAGCAGTTCTTC.

The chain links TRBV7-6 to TRBJ2-3, with a tentative D call TRBD2 (5 bases). The CDR3 runs to 14 residues. Trimming left V 1 base short and J 5 bases short, with 10 bases between. Germline V gene sequence: CDR1 SGHVS, CDR2 FNYEAQ. This chain's CDR3 is CASSLVQREDTQYF. The CDR3 bases are TGTGCCAGCAGCTTAGTCCAGAGGGAAGATACGCAGTATTTT. Full variable domain (outside the CDR3, taken from reference TRBV7-6 and TRBJ2-3): GAGVSQSPRYKVTKRGQDVALRCDPISGHVSLYWYRQALGQGPEFLTYFNYEAQQDKSGLPNDRFSAERPEGSISTLTIQRTEQRDSAMYRCASSLVQREDTQYFGPGTRLTVL.

This clone was counted once. The J gene is TRBJ1-6, the V gene TRBV6-5, with D maybe TRBD1 (5 bases). The ends were cut back, 5 bases at V and 7 bases at J, with 12 bases in the middle. Germline V lookup: CDR1 MNHEY, CDR2 SVGAGI. The CDR3 covers 14 residues. DNA for the CDR3: TGTGCCAGCAGTAGGGACGGATTGAATTCACCCCTCCACTTT. Translation gives CASSRDGLNSPLHF.